These T cell receptor beta chains were read from a single sample in a study of cytotoxic CD8 clonotypes in ibrutinib-treated CLL. Some clones are missing from TCRdb's copy, which holds only in-frame ones; the method was immunoSEQ multiplex PCR. This table holds some 300,000 clones, roughly 85% found once. Sequenced here: PBMCs, sampled before ibrutinib treatment. The receptors were gathered from a human donor with chronic lymphocytic leukemia. CDR3s include the opening cysteine and the closing phenylalanine or tryptophan. The D gene is left open where the match is weak. Clone sizes are given selectively: once, few, many, or a class where the clone is expanded.

>NA|TRBJ1-1|15|TRBV18|NA
TGTGCCAGCTCACCAGACATTGAAATGAACACTGAAGCTTTCTTT
CASSPDIEMNTEAFF
>NA|TRBJ2-4|15|TRBV15|NA
TGTGCCACCAGCTCCAGGGTTGTTACCAAAAACATTCAGTACTTC
CATSSRVVTKNIQYF
>NA|TRBJ2-1|16|TRBV4-2|TRBD2
TGTGCCAGCAGCCTACGACTAGCGGGAACCTACAATGAGCAGTTCTTC
CASSLRLAGTYNEQFF
>NA|TRBJ2-5|16|TRBV4-3|TRBD1
TGCGCCAGCAGCCAAGAAAGGGCAGGGGGCGGCGAGACCCAGTACTTC
CASSQERAGGGETQYF
>few|TRBJ2-7|16|TRBV28|TRBD2
TGTGCCAGCAGTACCGCTAGCGGGAGCCAAAGCTACGAGCAGTACTTC
CASSTASGSQSYEQYF
>NA|TRBJ2-5|16|TRBV18|TRBD1
TGTGCCAGCTCACCACTAATTGGACAGGGGAAAGAGACCCAGTACTTC
CASSPLIGQGKETQYF
>NA|TRBJ2-5|17|TRBV25-1|TRBD2
TGTGCCAGCAGTAGGGGAGGGAGCGGGAGGGCCGAGGGGACCCAGTACTTC
CASSRGGSGRAEGTQYF
>NA|TRBJ2-7|15|TRBV7-8|NA
TGTGCCAGCAGCTTAGTTAGGACAGATTTACGAGAGCAGTACTTC
CASSLVRTDLREQYF
>NA|TRBJ2-7|14|TRBV27|TRBD1
TGTGCCAGCACCCAGGGACAGGGGCCCTACGAGCAGTACTTC
CASTQGQGPYEQYF
>NA|TRBJ2-7|15|TRBV5-5|NA
TGTGCCAGCCACTTCGCGGAGGGAATCTCCTACGAGCAGTACTTC
CASHFAEGISYEQYF
>NA|TRBJ2-2|18|TRBV15|TRBD2
TGTGCCACCAGCAGAGATCAGGCGGGAGTGTCGTACACCGGGGAGCTGTTTTTT
CATSRDQAGVSYTGELFF
>NA|TRBJ1-1|15|TRBV7-2|TRBD1
TGTGCCAGCAGCTTAAGCTGGGACAGGGAAACTGAAGCTTTCTTT
CASSLSWDRETEAFF
>NA|TRBJ2-5|11|TRBV29-1|NA
TGCAGCGTTCCTGACACCGGGGGCCAGTACTTC
CSVPDTGGQYF
>NA|TRBJ2-7|15|TRBV4-2|TRBD2
TGTGCCAGCAGCCAAGGGACTAGCGGGAGAAACGAGCAGTACTTC
CASSQGTSGRNEQYF
>NA|TRBJ1-1|15|TRBV18|NA
TGTGCCAGCTCACGCTCGACAGACGGGGACACTGAAGCTTTCTTT
CASSRSTDGDTEAFF
>NA|TRBJ2-1|15|TRBV5-1|TRBD1
TGCGCCAGCAGCTCCGGGACAGGCCTCTACAATGAGCAGTTCTTC
CASSSGTGLYNEQFF
>NA|TRBJ2-2|11|TRBV29-1|NA
TGCAGCGTTTTAATTGCCGGGGAGCTGTTTTTT
CSVLIAGELFF
>NA|TRBJ2-7|16|TRBV5-1|NA
TGCGCCAGCAGCTTGGCCGGATCGTTAGTGGCCTACGAGCAGTACTTC
CASSLAGSLVAYEQYF